This TCR beta chain was obtained from a study of cytomegalovirus exposure and HLA in healthy donors. Whole-study results and caveats: In a later analysis, V- and J-gene trimming of beta chains associated with a DCLRE1C missense variant, replicated independently. Listed as cytomegalovirus-associated were over 150 TCR beta chains. The study had only CMV serostatus as immune exposure information. Most TCR sequences showed up rarely, but some public TCRs showed up in many donors.

Germline V gene sequence: CDR1 MNHEY, CDR2 SVGAGI. The CDR3 consists of 13 residues. The primer mix had 60 Vbeta and 13 Jbeta primers. TCRdb keeps only in-frame clones here, not all; method: immunoSEQ multiplex PCR. The table lists 120,000 or so clones, approximately 80% of them singletons. Remarks on this clone: Its specificity is not known.

Sequencing used PBMCs. The V and J genes are TRBV6-5 and TRBJ2-5; maybe TRBD2 (6 bases). The J call is uncertain, as TRBJ2-7 better fits the DNA end. The sequence was obtained from a young man in good health and CMV-seronegative. CDR3 coding DNA: TGTGCCAGCAGTCACCCTTCAGCGGGCGAGCAGTACTTC. It yields the protein CASSHPSAGEQYF.